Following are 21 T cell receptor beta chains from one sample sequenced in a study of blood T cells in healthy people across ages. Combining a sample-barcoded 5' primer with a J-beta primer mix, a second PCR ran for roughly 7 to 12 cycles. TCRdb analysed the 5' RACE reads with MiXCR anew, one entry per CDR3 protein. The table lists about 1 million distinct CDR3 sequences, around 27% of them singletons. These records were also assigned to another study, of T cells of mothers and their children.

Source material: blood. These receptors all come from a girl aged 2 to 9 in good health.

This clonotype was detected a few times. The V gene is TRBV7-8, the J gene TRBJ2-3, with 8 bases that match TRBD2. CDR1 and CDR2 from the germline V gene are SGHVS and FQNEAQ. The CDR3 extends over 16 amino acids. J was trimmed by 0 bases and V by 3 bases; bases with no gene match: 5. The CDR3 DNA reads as TGTGCCAGCAGCTTTTCAGCGGGGGATAGCACAGATACGCAGTATTTT. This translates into CASSFSAGDSTDTQYF.

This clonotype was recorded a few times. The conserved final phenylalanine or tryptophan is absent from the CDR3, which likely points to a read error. CDR3 sequence reads: CASSLSSGRYEQYY. As DNA, the CDR3 is TGTGCCAGCAGCTTAAGTAGCGGGAGATACGAGCAGTACTAC. This chain uses TRBV11-1 with TRBJ2-7; 9 nucleotides align to TRBD2. Germline V gene sequence: CDR1 SGHAT, CDR2 FQDESV (reference sequence). J gave up 4 bases and V 2 bases, and 3 bases lay outside the gene matches. The CDR3 sequence is 14 residues long.

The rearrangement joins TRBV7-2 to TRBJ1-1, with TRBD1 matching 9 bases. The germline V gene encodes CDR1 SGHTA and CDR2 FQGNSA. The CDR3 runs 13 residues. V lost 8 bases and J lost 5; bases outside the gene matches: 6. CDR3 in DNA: TGTGCCAGCGTCCGGGACAGGGTTACTGAAGCTTTCTTT. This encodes CASVRDRVTEAFF.

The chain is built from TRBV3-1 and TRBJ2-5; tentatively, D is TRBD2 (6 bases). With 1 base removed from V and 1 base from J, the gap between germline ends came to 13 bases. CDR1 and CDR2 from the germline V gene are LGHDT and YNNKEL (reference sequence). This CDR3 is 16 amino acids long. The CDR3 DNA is TGTGCCAGCAGCCAAGGGGTGGCGGGGACCCAAGAGACCCAGTACTTC. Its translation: CASSQGVAGTQETQYF.

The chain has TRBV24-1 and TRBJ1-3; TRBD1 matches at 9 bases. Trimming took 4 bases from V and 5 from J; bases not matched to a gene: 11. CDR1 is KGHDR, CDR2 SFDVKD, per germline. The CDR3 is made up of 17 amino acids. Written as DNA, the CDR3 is TGTGCCACCAGTGACCGACAGGGGGAAAGATCGCGAAACACCATATATTTT. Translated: CATSDRQGERSRNTIYF.

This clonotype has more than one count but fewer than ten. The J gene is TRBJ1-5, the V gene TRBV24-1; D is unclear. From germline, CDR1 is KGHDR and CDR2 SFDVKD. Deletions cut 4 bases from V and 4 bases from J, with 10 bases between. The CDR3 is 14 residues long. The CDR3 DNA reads TGTGCCACCAGTGAGTGGGAGTCTAATCAGCCCCAGCATTTT. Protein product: CATSEWESNQPQHF.

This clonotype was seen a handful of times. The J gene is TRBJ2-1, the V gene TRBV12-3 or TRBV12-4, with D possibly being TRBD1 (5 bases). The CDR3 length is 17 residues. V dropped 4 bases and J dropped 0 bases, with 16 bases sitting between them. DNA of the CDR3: TGTGCCAGCAGTTGGGGTGGGGCACCGAGCTCCTACAATGAGCAGTTCTTC. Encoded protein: CASSWGGAPSSYNEQFF.

The CDR3 coding sequence is TGTGCCAGCAGTGAAGCGCCCCTGGGGCCTGAAGCTTTCTTT. Translated, it gives CASSEAPLGPEAFF. The chain combines TRBV6-1 with TRBJ1-1, with TRBD1 as a possible D gene (5 bases). The germline V gene has CDR1 MNHNS and CDR2 SASEGT. This CDR3 has 14 amino acids. With 0 bases removed from V and 6 bases from J, the gap between germline ends came to 11 bases.

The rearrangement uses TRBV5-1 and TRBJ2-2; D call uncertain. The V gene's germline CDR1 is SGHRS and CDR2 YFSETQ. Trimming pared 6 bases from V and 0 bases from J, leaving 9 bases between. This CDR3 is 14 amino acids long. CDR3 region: CASKGQANTGELFF. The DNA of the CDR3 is TGCGCCAGCAAAGGCCAGGCGAACACCGGGGAGCTGTTTTTT.

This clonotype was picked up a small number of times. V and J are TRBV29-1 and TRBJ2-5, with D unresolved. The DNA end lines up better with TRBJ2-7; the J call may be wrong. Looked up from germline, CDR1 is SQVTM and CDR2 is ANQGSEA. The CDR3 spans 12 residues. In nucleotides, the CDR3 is TGCAGCGTTGGGCCCACACCCTACGAGCAGTACTTC. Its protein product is CSVGPTPYEQYF.

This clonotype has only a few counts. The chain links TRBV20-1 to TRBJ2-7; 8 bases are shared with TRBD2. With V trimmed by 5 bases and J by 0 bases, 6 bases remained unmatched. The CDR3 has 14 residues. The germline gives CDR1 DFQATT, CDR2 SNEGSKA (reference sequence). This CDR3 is CSAPGLAGSYEQYF. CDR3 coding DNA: TGCAGTGCTCCTGGCCTAGCGGGCTCCTACGAGCAGTACTTC.

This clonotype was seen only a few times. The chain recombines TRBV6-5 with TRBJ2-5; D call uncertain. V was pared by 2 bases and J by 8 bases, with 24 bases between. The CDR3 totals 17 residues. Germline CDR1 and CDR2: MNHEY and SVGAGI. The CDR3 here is CASSYRAVRTHLVTQYF. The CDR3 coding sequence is TGTGCCAGCAGTTACAGGGCGGTTCGGACCCATTTGGTCACCCAGTACTTC.

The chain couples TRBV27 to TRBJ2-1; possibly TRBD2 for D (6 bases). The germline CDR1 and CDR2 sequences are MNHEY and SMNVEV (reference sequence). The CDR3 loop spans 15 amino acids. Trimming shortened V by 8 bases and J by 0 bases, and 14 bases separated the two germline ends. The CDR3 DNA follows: TGTGCCAGCGCCCTAAGGGACTCCTCCTACAATGAGCAGTTCTTC. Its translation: CASALRDSSYNEQFF.

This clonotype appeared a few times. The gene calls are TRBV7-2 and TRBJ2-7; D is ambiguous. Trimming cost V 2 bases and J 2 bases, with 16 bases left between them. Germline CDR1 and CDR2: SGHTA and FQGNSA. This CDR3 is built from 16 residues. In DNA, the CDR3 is TGTGCCAGCAGCTTACGGGCAGGTCCTTTCCCCTACGAGCAGTACTTC. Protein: CASSLRAGPFPYEQYF. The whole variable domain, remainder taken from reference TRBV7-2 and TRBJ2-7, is GAGVSQSPSNKVTEKGKDVELRCDPISGHTALYWYRQSLGQGLEFLIYFQGNSAPDKSGLPSDRFSAERTGGSVSTLTIQRTQQEDSAVYLCASSLRAGPFPYEQYFGPGTRLTVT.

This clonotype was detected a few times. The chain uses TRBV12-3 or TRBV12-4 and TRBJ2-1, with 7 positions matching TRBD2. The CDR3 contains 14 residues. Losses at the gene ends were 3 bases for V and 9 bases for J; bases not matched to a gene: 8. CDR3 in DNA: TGTGCCAGCAGTTTCCAGGGAGGGGACTCTGAGCAGTTCTTC. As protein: CASSFQGGDSEQFF.

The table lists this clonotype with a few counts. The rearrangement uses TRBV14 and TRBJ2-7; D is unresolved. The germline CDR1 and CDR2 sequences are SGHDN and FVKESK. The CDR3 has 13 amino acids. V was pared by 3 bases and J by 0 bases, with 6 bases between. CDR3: CASSQPDSYEQYF. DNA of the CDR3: TGTGCCAGCAGCCAGCCCGACTCCTACGAGCAGTACTTC.

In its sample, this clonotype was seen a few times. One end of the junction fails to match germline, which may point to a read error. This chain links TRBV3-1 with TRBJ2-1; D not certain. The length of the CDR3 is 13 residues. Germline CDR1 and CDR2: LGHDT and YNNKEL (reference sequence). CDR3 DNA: TGTGCCAGCAGTCAAGGCCTTAGGAGTGAGCAGTTCTTC. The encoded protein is CASSQGLRSEQFF.

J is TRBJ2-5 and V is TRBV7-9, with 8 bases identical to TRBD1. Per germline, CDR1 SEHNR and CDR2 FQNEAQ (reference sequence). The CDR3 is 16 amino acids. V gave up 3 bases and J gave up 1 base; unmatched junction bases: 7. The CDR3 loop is CASSFSDRGLQETQYF. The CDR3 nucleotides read TGTGCCAGCAGCTTCTCCGACAGGGGTCTCCAAGAGACCCAGTACTTC.

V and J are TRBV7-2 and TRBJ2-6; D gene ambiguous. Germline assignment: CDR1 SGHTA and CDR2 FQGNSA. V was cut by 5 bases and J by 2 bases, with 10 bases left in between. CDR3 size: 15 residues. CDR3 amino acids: CASSKEKPGANVLTF. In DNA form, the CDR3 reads TGTGCCAGCAGCAAGGAGAAACCTGGGGCCAACGTCCTGACTTTC.

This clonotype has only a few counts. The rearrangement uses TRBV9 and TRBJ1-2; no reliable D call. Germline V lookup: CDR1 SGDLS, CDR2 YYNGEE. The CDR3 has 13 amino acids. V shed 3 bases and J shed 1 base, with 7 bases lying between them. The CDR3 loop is CASSDDNNYGYTF. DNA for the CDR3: TGTGCCAGCAGCGACGACAATAACTATGGCTACACCTTC.

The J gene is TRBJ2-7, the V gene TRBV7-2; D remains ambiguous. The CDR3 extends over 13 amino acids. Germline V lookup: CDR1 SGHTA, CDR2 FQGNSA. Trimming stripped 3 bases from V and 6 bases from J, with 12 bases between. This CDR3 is CASSFYGFGEQYF. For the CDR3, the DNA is TGTGCCAGCAGCTTTTATGGTTTTGGCGAGCAGTACTTC.